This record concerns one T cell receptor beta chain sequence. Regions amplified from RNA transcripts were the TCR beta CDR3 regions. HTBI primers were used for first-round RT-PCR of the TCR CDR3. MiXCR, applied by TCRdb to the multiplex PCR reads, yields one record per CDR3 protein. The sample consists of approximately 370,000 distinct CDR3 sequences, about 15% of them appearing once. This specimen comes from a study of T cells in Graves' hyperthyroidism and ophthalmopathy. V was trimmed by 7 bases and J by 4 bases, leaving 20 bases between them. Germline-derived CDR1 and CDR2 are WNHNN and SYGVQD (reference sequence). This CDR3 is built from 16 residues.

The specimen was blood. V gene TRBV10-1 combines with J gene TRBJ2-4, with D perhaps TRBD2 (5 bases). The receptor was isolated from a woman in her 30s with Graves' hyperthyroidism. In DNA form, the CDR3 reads TGCGCCAGCACCAGACATTTTTCGAGGGCGAAAAACATTCAGTACTTC. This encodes CASTRHFSRAKNIQYF.